Listed here are 19 T cell receptor beta chains from one sample, sequenced in a study of cytomegalovirus exposure and HLA in healthy donors. The data were produced by immunoSEQ multiplex PCR, yet TCRdb's version contains in-frame clones alone and is incomplete. The table lists some 140,000 clones, approximately 86% of them singletons. The specimen was PBMCs. These receptors all stem from a young man in good health and CMV-seropositive.

The gene calls are TRBV25-1 and TRBJ2-7; no firm D call. V was pared by 3 bases and J by 2 bases, with 8 bases between. Looked up from germline, CDR1 is MGHDK and CDR2 is SYGVNS. There are 13 residues in the CDR3. CDR3 DNA: TGTGCCAGCAGTGAGACACCCCCCTACGAGCAGTACTTC. Translating gives CASSETPPYEQYF.

This sequence joins TRBV6-6 and TRBJ1-4, with D maybe TRBD1 (5 bases). Trimming took 11 bases from V and 7 from J, leaving 8 bases between them. Germline CDR1 reads MNHNY; CDR2 reads SVGAGI (reference sequence). The CDR3 has 10 amino acids. CDR3 sequence reads: CAGGVEKLFF. DNA for the CDR3: TGTGCCGGGGGGGTTGAAAAACTGTTTTTT.

To note about this clone: The junction shows a germline mismatch at one end, possibly a read error. V gene TRBV4-3 combines with J gene TRBJ1-2; 7 positions agree with TRBD1. In germline, CDR1 is LGHNA, CDR2 YSLEER. The CDR3 totals 17 residues. The CDR3 nucleotides read TGCGCCAGCAGCCAAGATCGTAAACGGACAGGCGGACCAGGGGAGGTCTTC. It codes for CASSQDRKRTGGPGEVF.

The CDR3 coding sequence is TGCAGTGCTGGAGGGGCTTTTGGCTACACCTTC. Translating it yields CSAGGAFGYTF. The chain employs TRBV20-1 and TRBJ1-2, with a possible D match to TRBD1 (5 bases). V gave up 5 bases and J gave up 7 bases, with 11 bases separating them. This CDR3 spans 11 amino acids. CDR1 and CDR2 (germline): DFQATT, SNEGSKA (reference sequence).

The V call is TRBV4-3, the J call TRBJ2-5; 9 positions agree with TRBD1. The CDR3 has 15 amino acids. The junction had 6 bases not matched to a gene; V was cut back by 0 bases and J by 7 bases. Germline V gene sequence: CDR1 LGHNA, CDR2 YSLEER. CDR3 nucleotides: TGCGCCAGCAGCCAAGAAACAGGGGGCGTAGGGACCCAGTACTTC. It is translated as CASSQETGGVGTQYF.

The V gene is TRBV27, the J gene TRBJ2-1; 11 bases are shared with TRBD2. The germline CDR1 and CDR2 sequences are MNHEY and SMNVEV (reference sequence). V shed 2 bases, J shed 8 bases, and the junction held 8 bases outside the gene matches. CDR3 length: 16 residues. CDR3 nucleotide sequence: TGTGCCAGCAGTTTACAACTAGCGGGAGTATCCCATGAGCAGTTCTTC. Amino acid sequence: CASSLQLAGVSHEQFF.

The rearrangement joins TRBV18 to TRBJ2-7; 13 nucleotides align to TRBD2. Germline lookup yields CDR1 KGHSH and CDR2 LQKENI. V was pared by 3 bases and J by 7 bases, with 6 bases of the junction left unmatched. The CDR3 loop spans 15 amino acids. The CDR3 bases are TGTGCCAGCTCACCCTGGACTAGCGGGAGCCGGGAGCAGTACTTC. Its protein product is CASSPWTSGSREQYF. Full variable domain (remainder filled in from reference TRBV18 and TRBJ2-7): NAGVMQNPRHLVRRRGQEARLRCSPMKGHSHVYWYRQLPEEGLKFMVYLQKENIIDESGMPKERFSAEFPKEGPSILRIQQVVRGDSAAYFCASSPWTSGSREQYFGPGTRLTVT.

This rearrangement joins TRBV30 to TRBJ1-5, with D tentatively TRBD1 (5 bases). The CDR3 contains 15 residues. In germline, CDR1 is GTSNPN, CDR2 SVGIG (reference sequence). V was pared by 4 bases and J by 8 bases, with 21 bases between. The CDR3 coding sequence is TGTGCCTGGAAACAAGGGGCCTGGAACGCCGAGCCCCAGCATTTT. It specifies CAWKQGAWNAEPQHF.

This clone was recorded once. This specimen includes other DNA sequences encoding the same CDR3. The chain recombines TRBV5-1 with TRBJ2-3; no clear D. V gave up 3 bases and J gave up 1 base, with 6 bases separating them. The germline V gene has CDR1 SGHRS and CDR2 YFSETQ. The CDR3 has 13 residues. CDR3 DNA sequence: TGCGCCAGCAGCTCTCAGGGCACAGATACGCAGTATTTT. Protein product: CASSSQGTDTQYF.

This clone came up once. The chain joins TRBV7-6 to TRBJ1-3, with D possibly matching TRBD1 (5 bases). The length of the CDR3 is 15 residues. CDR1 SGHVS and CDR2 FNYEAQ come from the germline V gene. V was cut by 5 bases and J by 0 bases, with 11 bases left in between. The CDR3 DNA follows: TGTGCCAGCAGCGTATCAGGGAACTCTGGAAACACCATATATTTT. It codes for CASSVSGNSGNTIYF.

The chain joins TRBV12-5 to TRBJ2-5; a possible D gene is TRBD1 (6 bases). In germline, CDR1 is LGHNT, CDR2 FRNRAP. V shed 3 bases and J shed 2 bases, with 16 bases lying between them. The CDR3 covers 16 residues. CDR3 coding DNA: TGTGCTAGTGGTTTTCGGGCAGGGGAGAAGCAAGAGACCCAGTACTTC. Translating gives CASGFRAGEKQETQYF.

This clone was counted once. J is TRBJ1-3 and V is TRBV7-9, with 8 nucleotides matching TRBD1. The V and J ends lost 4 bases and 3 bases, in that order; junction bases with no gene match: 5. The germline V gene has CDR1 SEHNR and CDR2 FQNEAQ (reference sequence). The length of the CDR3 is 15 residues. The CDR3 DNA sequence: TGTGCCAGCAGCTCTATGGACAGGGATGGAAACACCATATATTTT. Translated, it gives CASSSMDRDGNTIYF.

V usage is TRBV7-2 and J usage is TRBJ2-1, with TRBD2 identical over 9 bases. The V gene's germline CDR1 is SGHTA and CDR2 FQGNSA. With V trimmed by 8 bases and J by 8 bases, 16 bases remained unmatched. The CDR3 has 16 residues. The CDR3 sequence is CASLPFGGRASDEQFF. CDR3 DNA sequence: TGTGCCAGCCTTCCCTTCGGCGGGAGGGCCTCAGATGAGCAGTTCTTC.

This rearrangement joins TRBV7-3 to TRBJ2-3; 8 bases line up with TRBD2. The ends lost 5 bases at V and 1 base at J; junction bases unmatched: 5. This CDR3 comprises 15 residues. Germline V CDR1 and CDR2: SGHTA, FQGTGA. CDR3 residues: CASSPNGGGTDTQYF. CDR3 DNA sequence: TGTGCCAGCAGCCCTAACGGGGGGGGCACAGATACGCAGTATTTT.

J is TRBJ2-7 and V is TRBV7-2; 10 bases map to TRBD1. The V gene's germline CDR1 is SGHTA and CDR2 FQGNSA. CDR3 length equals 17 residues. The V and J ends lost 0 bases and 5 bases, in that order; junction bases with no gene match: 10. The CDR3 is CASSLAPFRDRGHEQYF. The DNA for the CDR3 is TGTGCCAGCAGCTTAGCGCCCTTCCGGGACAGGGGTCACGAGCAGTACTTC.

The J gene is TRBJ1-1, the V gene TRBV7-9, with 10 bases lining up with TRBD1. V was clipped by 4 bases and J by 4 bases; unmatched bases: 6. Germline V lookup: CDR1 SEHNR, CDR2 FQNEAQ (reference sequence). The CDR3 runs to 15 residues. The CDR3 protein is CASSSRRQGATEAFF. As DNA, the CDR3 is TGTGCCAGCAGCTCGAGAAGACAGGGGGCCACTGAAGCTTTCTTT.

The CDR3 region is CASSPTATNEKLFF. CDR3 sequence (DNA): TGTGCCAGCAGCCCCACAGCAACTAATGAAAAACTGTTTTTT. The chain combines TRBV27 with TRBJ1-4; D is ambiguous. The V and J ends lost 6 bases and 0 bases respectively, with 8 bases between them. CDR1 MNHEY and CDR2 SMNVEV come from the germline V gene (reference sequence). The CDR3 runs to 14 residues.

V is TRBV25-1 and J is TRBJ2-3, with 8 positions matching TRBD1. CDR1 and CDR2 (germline): MGHDK, SYGVNS. The V gene end was trimmed by 1 base and the J gene end by 3 bases; junction bases not matched to a gene: 3. The CDR3 is made up of 15 amino acids. The CDR3 DNA follows: TGTGCCAGCAGTGAATTCGACAGGGGAACAGATACGCAGTATTTT. Its protein is CASSEFDRGTDTQYF. Based on the CDR3 plus reference TRBV25-1 and TRBJ2-3, the full variable domain is EADIYQTPRYLVIGTGKKITLECSQTMGHDKMYWYQQDPGMELHLIHYSYGVNSTEKGDLSSESTVSRIRTEHFPLTLESARPSHTSQYLCASSEFDRGTDTQYFGPGTRLTVL.

This chain uses TRBV6-1 with TRBJ1-4, with TRBD1 matching 7 bases. This CDR3 is 21 amino acids long. The trim removed 0 bases at V and 1 base at J, leaving 17 bases unmatched. Germline V gene sequence: CDR1 MNHNS, CDR2 SASEGT. CDR3 in amino acids: CASSEARIDRVRGQTNEKLFF. The CDR3 coding sequence is TGTGCCAGCAGTGAAGCCAGGATTGACAGGGTACGGGGGCAAACTAATGAAAAACTGTTTTTT.